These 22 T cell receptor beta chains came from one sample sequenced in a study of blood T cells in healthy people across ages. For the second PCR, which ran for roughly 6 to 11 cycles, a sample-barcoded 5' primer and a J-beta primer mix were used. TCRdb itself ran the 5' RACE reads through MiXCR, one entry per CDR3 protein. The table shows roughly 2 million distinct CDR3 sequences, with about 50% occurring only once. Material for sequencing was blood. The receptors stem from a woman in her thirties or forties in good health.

The CDR3 DNA is TGTGCCAGCAGCTGGACAGGGCCGAATCAAGAGACCCAGTACTTC. It specifies CASSWTGPNQETQYF. V gene TRBV11-1 combines with J gene TRBJ2-5, with TRBD1 identical over 8 bases. CDR1 is SGHAT and CDR2 is FQDESV in the germline V gene (reference sequence). CDR3 length: 15 residues. Unmatched junction bases numbered 6, after V lost 4 bases and J lost 2 bases.

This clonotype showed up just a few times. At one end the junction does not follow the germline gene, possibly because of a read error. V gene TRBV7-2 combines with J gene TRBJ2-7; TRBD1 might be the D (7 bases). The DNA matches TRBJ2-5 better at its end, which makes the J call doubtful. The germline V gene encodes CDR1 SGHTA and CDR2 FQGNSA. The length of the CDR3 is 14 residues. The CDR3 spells CASSSLRGAETQYF. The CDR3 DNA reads TGTGCCAGTAGCTCGCTCAGGGGGGCGGAGACCCAGTACTTC.

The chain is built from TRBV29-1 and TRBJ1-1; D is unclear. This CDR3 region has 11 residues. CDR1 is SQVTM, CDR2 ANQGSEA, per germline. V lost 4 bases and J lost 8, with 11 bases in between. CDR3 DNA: TGCAGCGTTGCGTCAGGAAGGGAAGCTTTCTTT. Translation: CSVASGREAFF.

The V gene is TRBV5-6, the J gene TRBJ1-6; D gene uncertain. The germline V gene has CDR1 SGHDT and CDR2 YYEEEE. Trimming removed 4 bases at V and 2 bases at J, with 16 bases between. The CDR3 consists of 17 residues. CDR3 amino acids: CASSESPSGTYNSPLHF. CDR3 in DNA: TGTGCCAGCAGCGAAAGTCCCTCTGGGACCTATAATTCACCCCTCCACTTT.

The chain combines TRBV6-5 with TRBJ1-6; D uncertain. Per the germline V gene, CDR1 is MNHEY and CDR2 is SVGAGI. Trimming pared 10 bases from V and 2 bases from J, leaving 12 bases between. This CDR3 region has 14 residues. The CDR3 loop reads CAIGALPYNSPLHF. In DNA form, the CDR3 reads TGTGCCATAGGAGCCCTCCCCTATAATTCACCCCTCCACTTT.

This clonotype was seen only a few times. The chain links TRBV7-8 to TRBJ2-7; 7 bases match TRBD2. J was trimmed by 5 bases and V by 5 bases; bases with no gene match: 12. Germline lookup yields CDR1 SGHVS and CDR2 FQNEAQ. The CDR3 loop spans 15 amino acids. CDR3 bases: TGTGCCAGCAGCGTAATGGGAGGGGAGGGCGACGAGCAGTACTTC. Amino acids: CASSVMGGEGDEQYF.

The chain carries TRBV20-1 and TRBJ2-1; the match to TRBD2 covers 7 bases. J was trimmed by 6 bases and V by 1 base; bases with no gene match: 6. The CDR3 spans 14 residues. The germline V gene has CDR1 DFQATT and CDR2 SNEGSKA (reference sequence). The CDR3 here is CSARASGASNEQFF. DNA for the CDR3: TGCAGTGCTAGAGCTAGCGGAGCTTCCAATGAGCAGTTCTTC.

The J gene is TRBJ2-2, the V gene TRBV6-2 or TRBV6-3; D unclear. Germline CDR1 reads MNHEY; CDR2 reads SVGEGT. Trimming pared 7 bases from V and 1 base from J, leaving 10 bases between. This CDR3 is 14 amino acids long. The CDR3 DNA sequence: TGTGCCAGCACCCTAAACAAGAACACCGGGGAGCTGTTTTTT. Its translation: CASTLNKNTGELFF.

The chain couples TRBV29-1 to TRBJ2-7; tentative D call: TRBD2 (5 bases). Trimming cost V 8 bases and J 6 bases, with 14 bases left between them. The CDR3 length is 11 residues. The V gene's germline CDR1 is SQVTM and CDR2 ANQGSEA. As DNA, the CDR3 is TGCAGCCCTACTAGGGTGGGCGAGCAGTACTTC. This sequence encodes CSPTRVGEQYF.

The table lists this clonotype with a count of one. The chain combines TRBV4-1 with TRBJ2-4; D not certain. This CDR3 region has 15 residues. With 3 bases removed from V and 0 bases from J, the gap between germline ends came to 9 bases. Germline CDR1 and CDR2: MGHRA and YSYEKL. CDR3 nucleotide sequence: TGCGCCAGCAGCCATCTCCAACTAGCCAAAAACATTCAGTACTTC. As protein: CASSHLQLAKNIQYF.

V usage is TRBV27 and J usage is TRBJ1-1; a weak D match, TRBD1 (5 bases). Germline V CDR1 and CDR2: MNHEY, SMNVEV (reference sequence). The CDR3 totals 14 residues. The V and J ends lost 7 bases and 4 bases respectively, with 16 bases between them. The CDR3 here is CASTLTGGATEAFF. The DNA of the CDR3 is TGTGCCAGCACCCTAACAGGAGGGGCCACTGAAGCTTTCTTT.

CDR3 in amino acids: CASSLETEPNYGYTF. The DNA of the CDR3 is TGTGCCAGCAGCTTAGAAACAGAGCCTAACTATGGCTACACCTTC. This chain uses TRBV13 with TRBJ1-2; no clear D. The V gene lost 1 base and the J gene lost 0 bases, with 9 bases spanning the gap. Germline V gene data show CDR1 as PRHDT and CDR2 as FYEKMQ (reference sequence). The CDR3 is 15 residues long. The full variable domain, with the rest looked up from reference TRBV13 and TRBJ1-2, is AAGVIQSPRHLIKEKRETATLKCYPIPRHDTVYWYQQGPGQDPQFLISFYEKMQSDKGSIPDRFSAQQFSDYHSELNMSSLELGDSALYFCASSLETEPNYGYTFGSGTRLTVV.

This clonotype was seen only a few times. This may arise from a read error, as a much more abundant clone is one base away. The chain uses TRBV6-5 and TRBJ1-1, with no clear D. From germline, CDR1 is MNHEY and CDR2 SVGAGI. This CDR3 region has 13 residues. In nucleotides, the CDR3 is TGTGCCAGCAGCCCCGGGGAGAACACTAAAGCTTTCTTT. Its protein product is CASSPGENTKAFF.

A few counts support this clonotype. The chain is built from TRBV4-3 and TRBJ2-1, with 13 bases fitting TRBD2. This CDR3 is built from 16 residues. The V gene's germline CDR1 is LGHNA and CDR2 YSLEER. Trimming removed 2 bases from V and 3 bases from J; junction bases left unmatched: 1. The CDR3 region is CASSQTSGGDYNEQFF. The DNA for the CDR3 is TGCGCCAGCAGCCAAACTAGCGGGGGGGACTACAATGAGCAGTTCTTC.

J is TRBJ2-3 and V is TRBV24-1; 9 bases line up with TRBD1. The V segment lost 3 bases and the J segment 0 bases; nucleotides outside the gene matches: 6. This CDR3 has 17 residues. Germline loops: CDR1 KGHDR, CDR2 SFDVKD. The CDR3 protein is CATSDPTGGPSTDTQYF. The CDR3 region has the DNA TGTGCCACCAGTGATCCAACAGGGGGCCCAAGCACAGATACGCAGTATTTT.

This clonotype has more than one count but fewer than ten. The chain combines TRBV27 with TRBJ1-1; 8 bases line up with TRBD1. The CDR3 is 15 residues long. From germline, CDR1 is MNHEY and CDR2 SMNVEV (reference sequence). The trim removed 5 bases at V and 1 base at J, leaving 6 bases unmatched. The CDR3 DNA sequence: TGTGCCAGCAGTCAGGACAGGGTTTGGAACACTGAAGCTTTCTTT. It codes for CASSQDRVWNTEAFF.

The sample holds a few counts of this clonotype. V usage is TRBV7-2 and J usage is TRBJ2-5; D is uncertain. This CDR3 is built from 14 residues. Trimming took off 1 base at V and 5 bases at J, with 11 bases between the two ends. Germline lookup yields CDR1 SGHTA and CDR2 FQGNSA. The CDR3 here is CASSLVGPTETQYF. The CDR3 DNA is TGTGCCAGCAGCTTAGTCGGCCCGACGGAGACCCAGTACTTC.

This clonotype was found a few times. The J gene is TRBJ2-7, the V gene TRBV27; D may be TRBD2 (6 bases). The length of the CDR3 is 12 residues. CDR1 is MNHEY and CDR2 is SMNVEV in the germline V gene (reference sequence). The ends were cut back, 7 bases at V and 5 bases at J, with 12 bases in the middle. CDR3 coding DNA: TGTGCCAGCACAGGGAGGTTAAACGAGCAGTACTTC. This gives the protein CASTGRLNEQYF.

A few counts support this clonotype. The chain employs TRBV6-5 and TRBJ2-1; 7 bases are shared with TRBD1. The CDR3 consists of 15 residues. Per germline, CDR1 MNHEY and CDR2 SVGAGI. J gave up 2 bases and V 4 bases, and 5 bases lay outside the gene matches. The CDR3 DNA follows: TGTGCCAGCAGTTCGACCGGGACAGCCTACAATGAGCAGTTCTTC. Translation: CASSSTGTAYNEQFF.

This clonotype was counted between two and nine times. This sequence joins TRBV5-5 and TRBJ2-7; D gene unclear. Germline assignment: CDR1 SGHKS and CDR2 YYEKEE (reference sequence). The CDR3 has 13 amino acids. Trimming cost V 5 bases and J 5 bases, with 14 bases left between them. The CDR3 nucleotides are TGTGCCAGCAGGGCGACTCCCCCCAACGAGCAGTACTTC. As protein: CASRATPPNEQYF.

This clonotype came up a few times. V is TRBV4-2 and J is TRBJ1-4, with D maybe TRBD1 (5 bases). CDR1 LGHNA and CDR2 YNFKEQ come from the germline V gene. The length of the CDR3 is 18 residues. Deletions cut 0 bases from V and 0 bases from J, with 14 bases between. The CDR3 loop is CASSQELAGKTTNEKLFF. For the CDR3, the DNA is TGTGCCAGCAGCCAAGAACTGGCAGGGAAGACAACTAATGAAAAACTGTTTTTT.

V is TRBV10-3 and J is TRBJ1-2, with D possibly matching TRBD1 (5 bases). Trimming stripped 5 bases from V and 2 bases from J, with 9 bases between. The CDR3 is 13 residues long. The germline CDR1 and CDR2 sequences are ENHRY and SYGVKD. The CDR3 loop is CAISPDNNYGYTF. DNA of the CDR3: TGTGCCATCAGTCCGGACAACAACTATGGCTACACCTTC.